This T cell receptor (beta chain) was recorded in a study of identifying expanded T cells in peripheral blood. The assay was immunoSEQ multiplex PCR, and TCRdb's table has in-frame clones only and misses some. Of 91,000 or so clones listed, about nine tenths were seen once; the top ten hold 3.9%. Trimming removed 4 bases from V and 0 bases from J, with 8 bases in between. This CDR3 has 14 residues. The V gene's germline CDR1 is SGDLS and CDR2 YYNGEE. This TCR was recovered from a person between 18 and 70 years old in good health. Input material: blood. This chain connects TRBV9 to TRBJ1-3; tentatively, D is TRBD1 (6 bases). CDR3: CASSRDTSGNTIYF. The CDR3 DNA reads TGTGCCAGCAGCCGGGACACCTCTGGAAACACCATATATTTT.